The 29 T cell receptor beta chains given below trace back to one sample, sequenced in a study of blood T cells in healthy people across ages. Combining a sample-barcoded 5' primer with a J-beta primer mix, a second PCR ran for roughly 7 to 11 cycles. Via MiXCR, TCRdb re-called the 5' RACE reads, giving one row per CDR3 protein. The top ten clones hold roughly 3.4% of a sample with hundreds of thousands of distinct CDR3 sequences, approximately 21% of them seen once. The source material was blood. The receptor source for this set is a man between 65 and 85 years old in good health.

This clonotype was recorded a few times. The V call is TRBV28, the J call TRBJ1-2, with 7 bases fitting TRBD1. Germline V CDR1 and CDR2: MDHEN, SYDVKM. The CDR3 runs 12 residues. V lost 6 bases, J lost 13 bases, and 11 bases stayed unmatched. The CDR3 nucleotides read TGTGCCAGCAGCCCACCGGGACAGAGGTTCACCTTC. It specifies CASSPPGQRFTF.

This clonotype was detected only a few times. The rearrangement joins TRBV5-1 to TRBJ2-7, with D uncertain. The CDR3 loop spans 13 amino acids. From germline, CDR1 is SGHRS and CDR2 YFSETQ. The V and J ends lost 3 bases and 2 bases respectively, with 9 bases between them. For the CDR3, the DNA is TGCGCCAGCAGCTCTGGATTTACCTACGAGCAGTACTTC. Encoded protein: CASSSGFTYEQYF.

The chain has TRBV20-1 and TRBJ2-2; 12 nucleotides align to TRBD2. V shed 2 bases and J 6 bases; nucleotides not matched to a gene: 4. The CDR3 has 15 residues. Germline assignment: CDR1 DFQATT and CDR2 SNEGSKA (reference sequence). CDR3: CSARLAGGPSGELFF. Here the CDR3 DNA reads TGCAGTGCTAGACTAGCGGGAGGGCCCTCCGGGGAGCTGTTTTTT.

This clonotype was picked up many times. The chain combines TRBV7-2 with TRBJ1-4; tentatively, D is TRBD1 (5 bases). With 5 bases removed from V and 0 bases from J, the gap between germline ends came to 10 bases. The CDR3 runs to 15 residues. In germline, CDR1 is SGHTA, CDR2 FQGNSA. CDR3 residues: CASSLDRATNEKLFF. CDR3 nucleotides: TGTGCCAGCAGCCTAGACAGAGCAACTAATGAAAAACTGTTTTTT.

The chain links TRBV12-3 or TRBV12-4 to TRBJ2-7, with 7 bases fitting TRBD1. The CDR3 loop spans 14 amino acids. The V and J ends lost 4 bases and 2 bases, in that order; junction bases with no gene match: 5. Here the CDR3 DNA reads TGTGCCAGCAGTTCACAGGGGTGGGCCTACGAGCAGTACTTC. Protein product: CASSSQGWAYEQYF.

This clonotype was seen a handful of times. The chain links TRBV29-1 to TRBJ2-3; either TRBD1 or TRBD2 may fit D (5 bases each). This CDR3 is 13 amino acids long. Per the germline V gene, CDR1 is SQVTM and CDR2 is ANQGSEA. Trimming removed 0 bases at V and 10 bases at J, with 14 bases between. CDR3 amino acids: CSVEELERGSQYF. The CDR3 nucleotides read TGCAGCGTTGAAGAACTAGAGAGGGGCTCGCAGTATTTT.

This chain joins TRBV7-2 and TRBJ2-1; TRBD1 matches at 9 bases. The DNA end lines up better with TRBJ2-5; the J call may be wrong. From germline, CDR1 is SGHTA and CDR2 FQGNSA. This CDR3 has 15 amino acids. This CDR3 reads CASSVTGQGPGTQYF. In nucleotides, the CDR3 is TGTGCCAGCAGCGTAACGGGACAGGGACCAGGGACCCAGTACTTC.

This clonotype occurred once. CDR3 DNA sequence: TGTGCCTGGAGTGTAGCGGGGGGCTTCCAAGAGACCCAGTACTTC. This translates into CAWSVAGGFQETQYF. The gene calls are TRBV30 and TRBJ2-5; 9 bases match TRBD2. Germline assignment: CDR1 GTSNPN and CDR2 SVGIG (reference sequence). Trimming cost V 0 bases and J 1 base; bases outside gene matches: 3. This CDR3 is 15 amino acids long.

This clonotype was found a few times. V gene TRBV15 combines with J gene TRBJ2-6; 9 nucleotides agree with TRBD1. Germline CDR1 LNHNV, CDR2 YYDKDF (reference sequence). J gave up 0 bases and V 3 bases, and 0 bases lay outside the gene matches. CDR3 length: 16 residues. The CDR3 DNA reads TGTGCCACCAGCAGGGGACAGGGCTCTGGGGCCAACGTCCTGACTTTC. It yields the protein CATSRGQGSGANVLTF.

In this sample, this clonotype turned up a few times. The CDR3 coding sequence is TGTGCCAGCAGCTCCTTACAATATAATTCACCCCTCCACTTT. Protein product: CASSSLQYNSPLHF. The chain recombines TRBV12-3 or TRBV12-4 with TRBJ1-6, with no clear D. V dropped 6 bases and J dropped 4 bases, with 10 bases sitting between them. The CDR3 covers 14 residues.

This clonotype was counted between two and nine times. V and J are TRBV15 and TRBJ2-3; 14 bases agree with TRBD2. Germline CDR1 and CDR2: LNHNV and YYDKDF (reference sequence). V shed 5 bases and J 3 bases; nucleotides not matched to a gene: 7. The CDR3 is 17 residues long. CDR3 protein: CATSGSGTSGRTDTQYF. Written as DNA, the CDR3 is TGTGCCACCAGCGGATCCGGGACTAGCGGGAGAACAGATACGCAGTATTTT. The entire variable domain, with the rest obtained from reference TRBV15 and TRBJ2-3, is as follows: DAMVIQNPRYQVTQFGKPVTLSCSQTLNHNVMYWYQQKSSQAPKLLFHYYDKDFNNEADTPDNFQSRRPNTSFCFLDIRSPGLGDTAMYLCATSGSGTSGRTDTQYFGPGTRLTVL.

The V and J genes are TRBV4-1 and TRBJ1-4; 7 nucleotides agree with TRBD1. The germline gives CDR1 MGHRA, CDR2 YSYEKL. The CDR3 totals 14 residues. V gave up 3 bases and J gave up 8 bases; unmatched junction bases: 6. CDR3 sequence (DNA): TGCGCCAGCAGCCAGGGACAGCGCGACGAAAAACTGTTTTTT. Translating it yields CASSQGQRDEKLFF.

The V and J genes are TRBV7-9 and TRBJ1-2; tentative D call: TRBD1 (6 bases). Trimming took 3 bases from V and 0 from J, leaving 11 bases between them. This CDR3 spans 15 amino acids. CDR1 is SEHNR, CDR2 FQNEAQ, per germline (reference sequence). CDR3 sequence (DNA): TGTGCCAGCAGCTTGGAACAGGGATCTAACTATGGCTACACCTTC. Its protein product is CASSLEQGSNYGYTF.

Note on this clonotype: Here the CDR3 omits its conserved ending phenylalanine or tryptophan, so a read error is the likely source. V usage is TRBV3-1 and J usage is TRBJ1-1, with TRBD1 matching 7 bases. Germline values: CDR1 LGHDT, CDR2 YNNKEL (reference sequence). V dropped 4 bases and J dropped 5; count of bases not matched to a gene: 16. The CDR3 is made up of 17 amino acids. The CDR3 DNA sequence: TGTGCCAGCAGCCCCGGTTATGTTAGACAGGGTAGGACTGAAGCTTTCCTT. Amino acid sequence: CASSPGYVRQGRTEAFL.

This clonotype has just a few counts. The junction departs from the called germline gene at one end, perhaps through a read error. This chain joins TRBV9 and TRBJ2-3, with 12 bases lining up with TRBD2. Per germline, CDR1 SGDLS and CDR2 YYNGEE. CDR3 length: 15 residues. The CDR3 loop reads CASSVTSGSSDAQYF. Written as DNA, the CDR3 is TGTGCCAGCAGCGTGACTAGCGGGAGTTCAGATGCGCAGTATTTT.

In its sample, this clonotype was seen many times. The chain joins TRBV2 to TRBJ2-1; 8 nucleotides align to TRBD1. The CDR3 runs to 15 residues. V gave up 1 base and J gave up 1 base; unmatched junction bases: 0. Germline V gene lookup returns CDR1 SNHLY and CDR2 FYNNEI. In nucleotides, the CDR3 is TGTGCCAGCAGTGAAGGACAGGGGTCCTACAATGAGCAGTTCTTC. The encoded protein is CASSEGQGSYNEQFF.

V gene TRBV20-1 combines with J gene TRBJ1-2, with no clear D. The V end was cut by 3 bases, the J end by 0 bases, with 8 bases between. The CDR3 consists of 13 residues. CDR1 and CDR2 from the germline V gene are DFQATT and SNEGSKA (reference sequence). CDR3 nucleotides: TGCAGTGCTAGTTGGCAGGCTAACTATGGCTACACCTTC. This translates into CSASWQANYGYTF.

The sample holds many counts of this clonotype. The chain joins TRBV10-2 to TRBJ2-7; D is undetermined. Trimming took 2 bases from V and 0 from J, leaving 8 bases between them. Germline values: CDR1 WSHSY, CDR2 SAAADI. This CDR3 comprises 14 residues. The DNA of the CDR3 is TGCGCCAGCAGTGAGGACGTTAACTCCTACGAGCAGTACTTC. Its protein product is CASSEDVNSYEQYF.

This clonotype was observed a handful of times. The chain joins TRBV28 to TRBJ1-2, with D hard to call. V lost 0 bases and J lost 1, with 6 bases in between. This CDR3 contains 14 residues. Germline-derived CDR1 and CDR2 are MDHEN and SYDVKM. The CDR3 nucleotides read TGTGCCAGCAGTTTATGGAGGGATAACTATGGCTACACCTTC. It yields the protein CASSLWRDNYGYTF.

J is TRBJ1-1 and V is TRBV20-1; D possibly corresponds to TRBD1 (6 bases). Looked up from germline, CDR1 is DFQATT and CDR2 is SNEGSKA (reference sequence). The germline V and J ends were trimmed by 4 bases and 6 bases, with 21 bases remaining between them. CDR3 length: 15 amino acids. CDR3 DNA sequence: TGCAGTGCTAAAGGGCTTACAGGGAACTCGGCTGAAGCTTTCTTT. Protein sequence: CSAKGLTGNSAEAFF.

This clonotype came up a few times. The J gene is TRBJ1-2, the V gene TRBV5-1; TRBD1 matches at 9 bases. In germline, CDR1 is SGHRS, CDR2 YFSETQ. The CDR3 consists of 15 residues. The junction had 8 bases not matched to a gene; V was cut back by 4 bases and J by 4 bases. CDR3 nucleotides: TGCGCCAGCAGCCCCTTGACAGGGGGTGCCTATGGCTACACCTTC. This encodes CASSPLTGGAYGYTF.

In this sample, this clonotype turned up many times. The rearrangement uses TRBV7-3 and TRBJ2-1; D uncertain. CDR3 length: 14 residues. Germline CDR1 is SGHTA and CDR2 is FQGTGA. V shed 5 bases and J shed 0 bases, with 8 bases lying between them. For the CDR3, the DNA is TGTGCCAGCAGCCCCTACTCCTCCTACAATGAGCAGTTCTTC. Translating gives CASSPYSSYNEQFF.

Only a few counts were recorded for this clonotype. The conserved final phenylalanine or tryptophan is absent from the CDR3, which likely points to a read error. The J gene is TRBJ2-5, the V gene TRBV28; D is uncertain. The CDR3 spans 12 residues. Trimming stripped 4 bases from V and 2 bases from J, with 5 bases between. CDR1 MDHEN and CDR2 SYDVKM come from the germline V gene. The CDR3 coding sequence is TGTGCCAGCAGTTCTGCTCAAGAGACCCAGTACCTC. Translation gives CASSSAQETQYL.

This clonotype has a count of ten or more. The V gene is TRBV3-1, the J gene TRBJ2-5; unclear D gene. CDR3 length equals 13 residues. V was cut by 2 bases and J by 5 bases, with 9 bases left in between. Germline V gene data show CDR1 as LGHDT and CDR2 as YNNKEL (reference sequence). The CDR3 spells CASSQSPSETQYF. DNA of the CDR3: TGTGCCAGCAGCCAAAGCCCCTCGGAGACCCAGTACTTC.

This clonotype was recorded only once. This sequence joins TRBV6-2 or TRBV6-3 and TRBJ2-3; 8 positions match TRBD2. The V and J ends lost 6 bases and 1 base, in that order; junction bases with no gene match: 9. Germline V CDR1 and CDR2: MNHEY, SVGEGT. The CDR3 extends over 16 amino acids. The CDR3 sequence is CASRGPAGGRTDTQYF. DNA of the CDR3: TGTGCCAGCAGAGGACCCGCGGGAGGACGCACAGATACGCAGTATTTT.

This clonotype was seen a handful of times. V and J are TRBV18 and TRBJ2-7; D is possibly TRBD1 (5 bases). This CDR3 contains 14 residues. The germline gives CDR1 KGHSH, CDR2 LQKENI. Trimming cost V 3 bases and J 4 bases, with 13 bases left between them. CDR3 sequence: CASSPPGMGYEQYF. The DNA of the CDR3 is TGTGCCAGCTCACCTCCAGGGATGGGATACGAGCAGTACTTC.

This chain joins TRBV5-5 and TRBJ1-3; no definite D call. V was clipped by 4 bases and J by 0 bases, with 8 bases between them. CDR1 SGHKS and CDR2 YYEKEE come from the germline V gene (reference sequence). This CDR3 contains 14 residues. CDR3 sequence: CASSPDLSGNTIYF. CDR3 nucleotides: TGTGCCAGCAGCCCGGACCTCTCTGGAAACACCATATATTTT. Variable domain in full (rest from reference TRBV5-5 and TRBJ1-3): DAGVTQSPTHLIKTRGQQVTLRCSPISGHKSVSWYQQVLGQGPQFIFQYYEKEERGRGNFPDRFSARQFPNYSSELNVNALLLGDSALYLCASSPDLSGNTIYFGEGSWLTVV.

The J gene is TRBJ1-2, the V gene TRBV12-3 or TRBV12-4; 8 nucleotides match TRBD1. The CDR3 is made up of 14 amino acids. The trim removed 6 bases at V and 7 bases at J, leaving 10 bases unmatched. CDR3 region: CASSSTGGGFGYTF. CDR3 DNA: TGTGCCAGCAGCTCAACAGGGGGAGGTTTTGGCTACACCTTC.

The chain recombines TRBV20-1 with TRBJ2-3, with D unclear. The CDR3 sequence is 12 residues long. Germline assignment: CDR1 DFQATT and CDR2 SNEGSKA (reference sequence). V was trimmed by 8 bases and J by 2 bases, leaving 11 bases between them. For the CDR3, the DNA is TGCAGTACCAAGGGATCCACAGATACGCAGTATTTT. Translating gives CSTKGSTDTQYF.